Listed below are T cell receptor beta chains from one sample, sequenced in a study of tumor-infiltrating lymphocytes in primary liver carcinoma. TCRdb fed the multiplex PCR reads into MiXCR, producing one record per CDR3 protein. This table has 320,000 or so distinct CDR3 sequences, 60% to 80% appearing once. Sequences were obtained from peripheral blood. These receptor sequences come from a man aged 35 to 55 with primary liver carcinoma and hepatitis B virus infection. CDR3s include the opening cysteine and the closing phenylalanine or tryptophan. D genes are given only for firm matches. Not every row has a clone size; where given, it reads once, few, many or a size class.

cdr3_nt cdr3_aa v_call d_call clone_size j_call
TGTGCCAGCAACCTCCGAGGCAGGGGCCCTGAAGCTTTCTTT CASNLRGRGPEAFF TRBV28 NA NA TRBJ1-1
TGTGCCAGCAGCTTAGACGGGACAATCTCCTACAATGAGCAGTACTTC CASSLDGTISYNEQYF TRBV7-9 NA NA TRBJ2-7
TGTGCCAGCAGCATGCAGCAAGCGGGACACGAGCAGTACTTC CASSMQQAGHEQYF TRBV5-4 TRBD2 NA TRBJ2-7
TGTGCCAGCAGCTATGGGGGGAAGAGCTATGGCTACACCTTC CASSYGGKSYGYTF TRBV7-8 NA many TRBJ1-2
TGTGCCATCAGTGAGTCACCCAGGCGGAGCGGTCAGAGAAACACCATATATTTT CAISESPRRSGQRNTIYF TRBV10-3 NA few TRBJ1-3
TGTGCCAGCAGACCCCGGGACTCGGCCCACCGAGAGACCCAGTACTTC CASRPRDSAHRETQYF TRBV11-2 NA NA TRBJ2-5
TGTGCCATCAGTGAGTCAACAGGGCTCTCAGCCTATGGCTACACCTTC CAISESTGLSAYGYTF TRBV10-3 NA many TRBJ1-2
TGTGCCAGCAGCCATAGCGGGAGGGGATTATGGAATGAGCAGTTCTTC CASSHSGRGLWNEQFF TRBV21-1 NA NA TRBJ2-1
TGTGCCATCAGTGACCCCTGGTTCTATGGCTGCACCTTC CAISDPWFYGCTF TRBV10-3 NA NA TRBJ1-2
TGTGCCAGCAGCCAAGCAGGGAATTACGAGCAGTACTTC CASSQAGNYEQYF TRBV4-2 NA many TRBJ2-7
TGTGCCAGCAGCTTAGTCGCGGGAGAGAAATATGACCAGTTCTTC CASSLVAGEKYDQFF TRBV11-2 TRBD2 NA TRBJ2-1
TGCGCCAGCAGCAGGCGGACTAGCGGGCAAGAGACCCAGTACTTC CASSRRTSGQETQYF TRBV5-1 TRBD2 NA TRBJ2-5
TGTGCCAGCAGTGCTAGCGGGAGCGGACATACCCAGTACTTC CASSASGSGHTQYF TRBV6-1 TRBD2 NA TRBJ2-5
TGTGCCAGCAGCTTGCTAGCGGGAGAGTTTAGAGTGGATGAGCAGTTCTTC CASSLLAGEFRVDEQFF TRBV11-2 TRBD2 NA TRBJ2-1
TGTGCCAGTAGCTCCCCGGGACTAACGGGAGTGGATACGCAGTATTTT CASSSPGLTGVDTQYF TRBV11-2 TRBD2 few TRBJ2-3
TGTGCCAGCAGCTTTGACAGGGTTGGGAACAATGAGCAGTTCTTC CASSFDRVGNNEQFF TRBV7-8 TRBD1 few TRBJ2-1
TGCGCCAGCAGCTCCGGGACAGGGTTAGGAGAGACCCAGTACTTC CASSSGTGLGETQYF TRBV5-1 TRBD1 many TRBJ2-5
TGTGCCAGCGGACAGACTGATCGCGAAGCTTTCTTT CASGQTDREAFF TRBV7-9 NA NA TRBJ1-1
TGTGCCAGCAGGCAATACATGACAGATACGCAGTATTTT CASRQYMTDTQYF TRBV7-9 NA few TRBJ2-3
TGTGCCAGCACCCGGGTGGGGCTGAACACTGAAGCTTTCTTT CASTRVGLNTEAFF TRBV12-3/TRBV12-4 NA NA TRBJ1-1
TGTGCCAGCAGCTTATGGAGGACCTGGGAGCTGTTTTTT CASSLWRTWELFF TRBV11-2 NA NA TRBJ2-2
TGTGCCAGCAGCTTATGGGGGCTAGCGGGCACCACAGATACGCAGTATTTT CASSLWGLAGTTDTQYF TRBV7-6 TRBD2 NA TRBJ2-3
TGTGCCAGCAGCTTAGTAACGGACAGCTACAAGCAGTACTTC CASSLVTDSYKQYF TRBV7-9 NA NA TRBJ2-7
TGTACCAGCAGTTTTATCGGCGGGACCGGGGAGCTGTTTTTT CTSSFIGGTGELFF TRBV28 NA NA TRBJ2-2
TGTGCCAGCAGGGGGGCGAACACCAGGGAGCTGTCTTTT CASRGANTRELSF TRBV12-3/TRBV12-4 NA NA TRBJ2-2
TGCAGCGTCCGAGGAGGGGGGCAACCAGATACGCAGTATTTT CSVRGGGQPDTQYF TRBV29-1 NA NA TRBJ2-3
TGCAGCGTCCGGGGACAGGGGGCTAAATTCTATGGCTACACCTTC CSVRGQGAKFYGYTF TRBV29-1 TRBD1 many TRBJ1-2
TGCAGCGTAAAGTCTAGCGGGAGTCGCACATATACGCAGTATTTT CSVKSSGSRTYTQYF TRBV29-1 TRBD2 NA TRBJ2-3
TGTGCCAGTAGTCCGGGACAGATGAACACTGAAGCTTTCTTT CASSPGQMNTEAFF TRBV19 TRBD1 NA TRBJ1-1
TGTGCCAGCAGTGTTGAATATAGGACCGGGGAGCTGTTTTTT CASSVEYRTGELFF TRBV6-1 NA NA TRBJ2-2
TGTGCCAGCAGCCCGCCCGGGACTGGTAATGAGCAGTTCTTC CASSPPGTGNEQFF TRBV28 NA NA TRBJ2-1
TGTGCCATCAGTGAACAGCGGGAGGGCTCCGAGCAGTACTTC CAISEQREGSEQYF TRBV10-3 TRBD2 few TRBJ2-7
TGCAGCGTTATCGGGACAGGGTACACTGAAGCTTTCTTT CSVIGTGYTEAFF TRBV29-1 TRBD1 NA TRBJ1-1
TGTGCCAGCAGCGCAGGTCGGGGAGGGCGGCCCGGGGAGCTGTTTTTT CASSAGRGGRPGELFF TRBV11-2 TRBD2 NA TRBJ2-2
TGCGCCAGCAGCCCGGGACTCCTTCAAACAGATACGCAGTATTTT CASSPGLLQTDTQYF TRBV5-1 NA few TRBJ2-3